Listed below are T cell receptor beta chains from one sample, sequenced in a study of CD8 T cells in ankylosing spondylitis. TCRdb analysed the 5' RACE reads with MiXCR anew, one entry per CDR3 protein. This table has approximately 220,000 distinct CDR3 sequences, about 26% appearing once. The specimen sequenced was blood, either unsorted or a sorted T cell fraction (not recorded which). These receptors originate from a male donor with ankylosing spondylitis or in good health (not recorded which). Each CDR3 is given with its conserved first and last residue. Fields, in order: clone size, CDR3 length, D gene, J gene, V gene, CDR3 protein. D genes are given only for firm matches. Size is stated for part of the rows, as once, few or many counts, or as a class when the clone is expanded.

few	16	-	TRBJ1-3	TRBV20-1	CSADLGTLVSGNTIYF
many	14	-	TRBJ1-2	TRBV12-3/TRBV12-4	CASSLGPATYGYTF
many	13	-	TRBJ1-5	TRBV12-3/TRBV12-4	CASSLGLNQPQHF
many	14	-	TRBJ2-3	TRBV5-6	CASSRLQPTDTQYF
few	14	-	TRBJ2-7	TRBV12-3/TRBV12-4	CASSLQAGSYEQYF
-	16	TRBD1	TRBJ2-5	TRBV20-1	CSAGEAGTGALETQYF
many	13	TRBD2	TRBJ2-1	TRBV29-1	CSVRAGGTNEQFF
-	15	-	TRBJ2-7	TRBV12-3/TRBV12-4	CASSFGPGWSGEQYF
few	12	-	TRBJ1-3	TRBV29-1	CSVEGPGNTIYF
-	14	-	TRBJ2-3	TRBV29-1	CSVDRLLGTDTQYF
few	16	TRBD1	TRBJ1-3	TRBV10-3	CATSGGQGRSGNTIYF
many	15	-	TRBJ1-5	TRBV20-1	CSARDWRYSNQPQHF
many	11	-	TRBJ2-5	TRBV29-1	CSVGIGETQYF
many	14	-	TRBJ2-7	TRBV9	CASSVEYGAYEQYF
few	14	-	TRBJ2-6	TRBV20-1	CSAGAGSGANVLTF
many	15	-	TRBJ2-7	TRBV7-8	CASSLSQPQVHEQYF
few	15	-	TRBJ1-1	TRBV11-2	CASSREWSSSTEAFF
-	14	TRBD2	TRBJ2-2	TRBV10-3	CAISSGTSTGELFF
many	14	TRBD1	TRBJ2-5	TRBV29-1	CSVEQGAGGETQYF
-	13	-	TRBJ1-4	TRBV20-1	CSAPEEAGEKLFF
-	16	TRBD2	TRBJ2-5	TRBV11-1	CASSLLGGRVQETQYF
many	15	-	TRBJ1-6	TRBV15	CATSRAPGDNSPLHF
-	15	TRBD2	TRBJ2-1	TRBV9	CASSLGGTSFDEQFF
-	13	-	TRBJ1-1	TRBV4-3	CASSQGKGAEAFF
many	15	TRBD1	TRBJ2-5	TRBV9	CASSSNTGGSETQYF
few	9	-	TRBJ2-7	TRBV14	CDRGYEQYF
few	13	TRBD1	TRBJ2-7	TRBV29-1	CSVTGTGSYEQYF
many	19	-	TRBJ1-2	TRBV5-1	CASSLAWRQITDRNYGYTF
few	15	TRBD2	TRBJ2-3	TRBV12-3/TRBV12-4	CASSPTSGNTDTQYF
many	11	-	TRBJ2-5	TRBV10-3	CAIQAGETQYF
-	13	-	TRBJ1-1	TRBV6-6	CASSYARATEAFF
-	16	-	TRBJ2-1	TRBV7-2	CASSLEGWFQYNEQFF
few	13	-	TRBJ1-5	TRBV9	CASSVGPDQPQHF
-	14	TRBD2	TRBJ2-3	TRBV20-1	CSARSSGKADTQYF
-	14	-	TRBJ2-3	TRBV20-1	CSASLQGGTDTQYF
-	13	-	TRBJ1-1	TRBV20-1	CSARWAGLTEAFF
many	13	-	TRBJ2-1	TRBV25-1	CASSDASSNEQFF
-	12	-	TRBJ1-6	TRBV20-1	CSASLDPSPLHF
few	14	-	TRBJ2-2	TRBV2	CASSVGRNTGELFF
many	15	-	TRBJ2-7	TRBV6-5	CASSSLRPSSYEQYF